These 20 T cell receptor beta chains share one sample of origin, sequenced in a study of T-cell memory formation after mild COVID-19. TCRdb fed the 5' RACE reads into MiXCR, producing one record per CDR3 protein. The sample has roughly 610,000 distinct CDR3 sequences, around 15% seen once. The sequencing input was PBMCs or a T cell subset sorted from them (not recorded which). Receptors originate from an adult woman who had mild COVID-19 (a few samples of this study predate the infection). Cell type and time point are not known.

The gene calls are TRBV29-1 and TRBJ2-4, with D unresolved. V shed 4 bases and J shed 0 bases, with 16 bases lying between them. This CDR3 spans 16 amino acids. Germline V gene sequence: CDR1 SQVTM, CDR2 ANQGSEA. The CDR3 here is CSVVKTGGLAKNIQYF. In DNA, the CDR3 is TGCAGCGTTGTCAAAACCGGTGGGTTAGCCAAAAACATTCAGTACTTC.

This clonotype was counted ten times or more. The chain employs TRBV5-1 and TRBJ2-1; perhaps TRBD2 as D (5 bases). Germline loops: CDR1 SGHRS, CDR2 YFSETQ. The CDR3 is 13 amino acids. V lost 5 bases, J lost 2 bases, and 8 bases lay in between. CDR3 region: CASRHGAYNEQFF. CDR3 DNA: TGCGCCAGCAGACACGGGGCCTACAATGAGCAGTTCTTC.

The chain links TRBV24-1 to TRBJ2-1; TRBD2 aligns across 7 bases. The CDR3 runs 17 residues. Germline V gene data show CDR1 as KGHDR and CDR2 as SFDVKD. Trimming cost V 2 bases and J 0 bases; bases outside gene matches: 6. The CDR3 DNA reads TGTGCCACCAGTGATTCCGAAAGCGGGGACTCCTACAATGAGCAGTTCTTC. It translates to CATSDSESGDSYNEQFF.

The chain carries TRBV7-8 and TRBJ2-1; D tentatively fits TRBD1 or TRBD2 (5 bases each). The length of the CDR3 is 15 residues. Deletions cut 1 base from V and 7 bases from J, with 14 bases between. Germline loops: CDR1 SGHVS, CDR2 FQNEAQ. CDR3 nucleotide sequence: TGTGCCAGCAGCTTAGTCGGTGGGACGGGGAATGAGCAGTTCTTC. Amino acids: CASSLVGGTGNEQFF.

This clonotype showed up just a few times. The chain carries TRBV5-1 and TRBJ2-1, with D tentatively TRBD1 or TRBD2 (5 bases each). The germline CDR1 and CDR2 sequences are SGHRS and YFSETQ. V lost 2 bases to trimming and J lost 8 bases, with 17 bases between them. The CDR3 sequence is 15 residues long. CDR3 in amino acids: CASSFGALTEYEQFF. The CDR3, as DNA: TGCGCCAGCAGCTTCGGGGCGCTCACTGAGTATGAGCAGTTCTTC.

This chain links TRBV18 with TRBJ2-1, with D tentatively TRBD2 (6 bases). The length of the CDR3 is 13 residues. Per germline, CDR1 KGHSH and CDR2 LQKENI. V was pared by 3 bases and J by 6 bases, with 9 bases between. In nucleotides, the CDR3 is TGTGCCAGCTCACCCGGGAGTGCCAATGAGCAGTTCTTC. Translated, it gives CASSPGSANEQFF.

This clonotype was found a few times. The V gene is TRBV6-2 or TRBV6-3, the J gene TRBJ2-3; the match to TRBD2 covers 12 bases. Germline V gene lookup returns CDR1 MNHEY and CDR2 SVGEGT. V lost 6 bases to trimming and J lost 5 bases; unmatched junction nucleotides: 12. CDR3 length: 17 amino acids. Here the CDR3 DNA reads TGTGCCAGCAGGACTAGCGGGAGATACCGGTCAGAAGATACGCAGTATTTT. Protein sequence: CASRTSGRYRSEDTQYF.

This clonotype was detected a few times. The chain carries TRBV24-1 and TRBJ2-5; 10 bases agree with TRBD1. Germline V gene sequence: CDR1 KGHDR, CDR2 SFDVKD. CDR3 length equals 17 residues. With 5 bases clipped from V and 1 base from J, the junction kept 9 bases outside the gene matches. The CDR3, as DNA: TGTGCCACCAGTGCCGGGACAGGGGTCCGGAGCCAAGAGACCCAGTACTTC. It is translated as CATSAGTGVRSQETQYF.

This clonotype was found a few times. CDR3 residues: CSARDGGGPGELFF. The CDR3 DNA follows: TGCAGTGCTAGAGATGGCGGGGGCCCCGGGGAGCTGTTTTTT. The gene calls are TRBV20-1 and TRBJ2-2; D is possibly TRBD2 (7 bases). The CDR3 length is 14 residues. Trimming cost V 0 bases and J 6 bases, with 11 bases left between them. Germline assignment: CDR1 DFQATT and CDR2 SNEGSKA (reference sequence).

This chain joins TRBV4-2 and TRBJ2-5, with 8 positions matching TRBD2. V lost 3 bases to trimming and J lost 3 bases; unmatched junction nucleotides: 0. The germline V gene has CDR1 LGHNA and CDR2 YNFKEQ. The CDR3 consists of 13 residues. The DNA for the CDR3 is TGTGCCAGCAGCCAGACTAGCGAAGAGACCCAGTACTTC. Amino acids: CASSQTSEETQYF.

V gene TRBV7-3 combines with J gene TRBJ1-1, with 11 positions matching TRBD1. The CDR3 has 14 residues. The germline gives CDR1 SGHTA, CDR2 FQGTGA. The junction had 7 bases not matched to a gene; V was cut back by 5 bases and J by 8 bases. Written as DNA, the CDR3 is TGTGCCAGCAGCCCGGACAGGGGGCTAAGGGAAGCTTTCTTT. This gives the protein CASSPDRGLREAFF.

Only a few counts were recorded for this clonotype. The chain joins TRBV18 to TRBJ1-3; D is undetermined. Trimming left V 0 bases short and J 4 bases short, with 7 bases between. This CDR3 comprises 14 residues. The germline gives CDR1 KGHSH, CDR2 LQKENI. DNA of the CDR3: TGTGCCAGCTCACCACCGATGCAGGGAAACACCATATATTTT. It encodes CASSPPMQGNTIYF.

This clonotype appeared many times. V usage is TRBV20-1 and J usage is TRBJ2-3; D ambiguous. V was shortened by 4 bases and J by 2 bases, with 7 bases between the two germline ends. The CDR3 contains 12 residues. Per the germline V gene, CDR1 is DFQATT and CDR2 is SNEGSKA (reference sequence). CDR3 sequence: CSATRLTDTQYF. The DNA of the CDR3 is TGCAGTGCTACTCGCCTCACAGATACGCAGTATTTT.

This clonotype was detected once. J is TRBJ2-3 and V is TRBV20-1; either TRBD1 or TRBD2 may fit D (5 bases each). This CDR3 region has 15 residues. The V end lost 8 bases, the J end lost 4 bases, and 22 bases lay between the germline ends. The germline V gene has CDR1 DFQATT and CDR2 SNEGSKA (reference sequence). CDR3 DNA sequence: TGCAGTACGAACCGTTTTGGCAGGGACGCAGATACGCAGTATTTT. It translates to CSTNRFGRDADTQYF.

V gene TRBV6-1 combines with J gene TRBJ1-1, with D perhaps matching TRBD1 (5 bases). The germline V and J ends were trimmed by 3 bases and 3 bases, with 11 bases remaining between them. The CDR3 is made up of 14 amino acids. The germline CDR1 and CDR2 sequences are MNHNS and SASEGT. The CDR3 nucleotides read TGTGCCAGCAGTGAGGCAGGGCCGGACACTGAAGCTTTCTTT. Translated, it gives CASSEAGPDTEAFF.

This clonotype appeared many times. CDR3 DNA: TGTGCCAGCAGCTTACAAGTTTACAATGAGCAGTTCTTC. Translation gives CASSLQVYNEQFF. The chain has TRBV7-2 and TRBJ2-1; no reliable D call. The CDR3 is made up of 13 amino acids. V gave up 2 bases and J gave up 4 bases, with 6 bases separating them. CDR1 SGHTA and CDR2 FQGNSA come from the germline V gene. Combining the CDR3 with reference TRBV7-2 and TRBJ2-1 gives the whole variable domain GAGVSQSPSNKVTEKGKDVELRCDPISGHTALYWYRQSLGQGLEFLIYFQGNSAPDKSGLPSDRFSAERTGGSVSTLTIQRTQQEDSAVYLCASSLQVYNEQFFGPGTRLTVL.

The chain combines TRBV9 with TRBJ2-1, with D hard to call. CDR1 and CDR2 from the germline V gene are SGDLS and YYNGEE. CDR3 length: 16 residues. Trimming stripped 0 bases from V and 0 bases from J, with 10 bases between. The CDR3 nucleotides are TGTGCCAGCAGCGTAGGGCTGGAGACCTCCTACAATGAGCAGTTCTTC. This sequence encodes CASSVGLETSYNEQFF.

This clonotype was counted between two and nine times. This sequence joins TRBV2 and TRBJ2-7; 8 nucleotides agree with TRBD1. V shed 6 bases, J shed 0 bases, and the junction held 7 bases outside the gene matches. The CDR3 consists of 15 residues. Looked up from germline, CDR1 is SNHLY and CDR2 is FYNNEI. In nucleotides, the CDR3 is TGTGCCAGCAGGACGGGACAGGCTAGCTCCTACGAGCAGTACTTC. Its translation: CASRTGQASSYEQYF. Full variable domain (outside the CDR3, taken from reference TRBV2 and TRBJ2-7): EPEVTQTPSHQVTQMGQEVILRCVPISNHLYFYWYRQILGQKVEFLVSFYNNEISEKSEIFDDQFSVERPDGSNFTLKIRSTKLEDSAMYFCASRTGQASSYEQYFGPGTRLTVT.

This clonotype appeared a few times. The rearrangement links TRBV29-1 to TRBJ1-5, with D unresolved. Looked up from germline, CDR1 is SQVTM and CDR2 is ANQGSEA. V was trimmed by 4 bases and J by 0 bases, leaving 7 bases between them. The CDR3 sequence is 13 residues long. CDR3 sequence reads: CSVGDYSNQPQHF. As DNA, the CDR3 is TGCAGCGTTGGAGATTATAGCAATCAGCCCCAGCATTTT. Together with reference TRBV29-1 and TRBJ1-5, the CDR3 gives the full variable domain: SAVISQKPSRDICQRGTSLTIQCQVDSQVTMMFWYRQQPGQSLTLIATANQGSEATYESGFVIDKFPISRPNLTFSTLTVSNMSPEDSSIYLCSVGDYSNQPQHFGDGTRLSIL.

This clonotype has at least ten counts. This sequence joins TRBV7-2 and TRBJ2-1, with TRBD2 identical over 10 bases. V trimming: 5 bases; J trimming: 7 bases; junction bases outside the gene matches: 8. The CDR3 has 15 residues. CDR1 is SGHTA, CDR2 FQGNSA, per germline. The CDR3 nucleotides are TGTGCCAGCAGCATACTAGCGGGGAGCGCAAATGAGCAGTTCTTC. Amino acids: CASSILAGSANEQFF.